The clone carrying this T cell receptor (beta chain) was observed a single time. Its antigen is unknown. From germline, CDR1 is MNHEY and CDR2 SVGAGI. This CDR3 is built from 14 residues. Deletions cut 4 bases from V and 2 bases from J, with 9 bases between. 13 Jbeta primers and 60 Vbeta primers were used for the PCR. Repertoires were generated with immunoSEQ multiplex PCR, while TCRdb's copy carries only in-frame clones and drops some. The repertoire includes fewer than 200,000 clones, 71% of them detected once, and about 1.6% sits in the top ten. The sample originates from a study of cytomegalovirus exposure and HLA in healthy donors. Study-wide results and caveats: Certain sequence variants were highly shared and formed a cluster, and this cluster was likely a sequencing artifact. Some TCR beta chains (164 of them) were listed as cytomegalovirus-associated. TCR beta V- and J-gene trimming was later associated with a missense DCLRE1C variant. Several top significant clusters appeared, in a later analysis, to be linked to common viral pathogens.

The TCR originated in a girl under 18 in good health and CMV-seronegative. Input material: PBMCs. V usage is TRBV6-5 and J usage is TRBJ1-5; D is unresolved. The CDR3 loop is CASSSGEGNQPQHF. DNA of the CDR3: TGTGCCAGCAGTTCCGGGGAGGGCAATCAGCCCCAGCATTTT.